The 17 T cell receptor beta chains below were found in one sample sequenced in a study of T cell responses to AZD1222 COVID-19 vaccine. Clones were sequenced by immunoSEQ multiplex PCR, and TCRdb holds only the in-frame ones, with some missing. Here the sample spans more than 90,000 clones, 86% being singletons. This sample comprised peripheral blood, obtained on day 0 of AZD1222 vaccination. The source of these receptors is an adult in good health.

J is TRBJ1-2 and V is TRBV7-8; tentatively, D is TRBD1 (5 bases). V lost 3 bases to trimming and J lost 3 bases, with 8 bases between them. The CDR3 length is 13 residues. The germline gives CDR1 SGHVS, CDR2 FQNEAQ. CDR3 DNA: TGTGCCAGCAGCTTTCAGGGCGACTATGGCTACACCTTC. It specifies CASSFQGDYGYTF.

The J gene is TRBJ2-2, the V gene TRBV2; D is perhaps TRBD1 or TRBD2 (5 bases each). Trimming shortened V by 3 bases and J by 8 bases, and 22 bases separated the two germline ends. CDR3 length: 17 residues. CDR1 is SNHLY, CDR2 FYNNEI, per germline. The CDR3 loop reads CASSEGRLPGPPGELFF. Here the CDR3 DNA reads TGTGCCAGCAGTGAGGGACGGCTACCCGGGCCTCCGGGGGAGCTGTTTTTT.

The rearrangement uses TRBV15 and TRBJ2-7; the D gene is possibly TRBD2 (6 bases). Trimming stripped 1 base from V and 3 bases from J, with 19 bases between. The CDR3 sequence is 17 residues long. The germline CDR1 and CDR2 sequences are LNHNV and YYDKDF (reference sequence). The CDR3 DNA reads TGTGCCACCAGCAGAGGTAGGCATGAAGGGAGGTACTACGAGCAGTACTTC. This gives the protein CATSRGRHEGRYYEQYF.

This clone occurred once. This chain joins TRBV6-5 and TRBJ2-7, with TRBD2 as a possible D gene (6 bases). V lost 3 bases, J lost 5 bases, and 14 bases lay in between. The CDR3 runs to 14 residues. Germline V gene sequence: CDR1 MNHEY, CDR2 SVGAGI. The CDR3, as DNA: TGTGCCAGCAGTTATACCTCCGGGAGAAACGAGCAGTACTTC. It codes for CASSYTSGRNEQYF.

The V and J genes are TRBV7-2 and TRBJ1-6, with 7 bases lining up with TRBD1. The ends lost 5 bases at V and 11 bases at J; junction bases unmatched: 3. CDR1 is SGHTA and CDR2 is FQGNSA in the germline V gene. The CDR3 covers 12 residues. The CDR3 here is CASSQGGPPLHF. In DNA, the CDR3 is TGTGCCAGCAGCCAGGGGGGTCCACCCCTCCACTTT.

The chain couples TRBV7-2 to TRBJ1-2, with unresolved D. Trimming took off 5 bases at V and 0 bases at J, with 19 bases between the two ends. The CDR3 covers 17 residues. Germline loops: CDR1 SGHTA, CDR2 FQGNSA. CDR3 amino acids: CASSPNPTVGPNYGYTF. CDR3 bases: TGTGCCAGCAGCCCGAACCCCACCGTAGGCCCTAACTATGGCTACACCTTC.

This chain connects TRBV4-1 to TRBJ1-1; no clear D. The CDR3 contains 12 residues. V gave up 1 base and J gave up 8 bases, with 8 bases separating them. The germline gives CDR1 MGHRA, CDR2 YSYEKL. The CDR3 region is CASSQVLGEAFF. The CDR3 bases are TGCGCCAGCAGCCAAGTCCTGGGGGAAGCTTTCTTT.

The rearrangement joins TRBV7-3 to TRBJ2-1; D is tentatively TRBD1 or TRBD2 (5 bases each). This CDR3 comprises 14 residues. Germline values: CDR1 SGHTA, CDR2 FQGTGA. Between the trimmed V and J ends, which lost 0 bases and 8 bases, there was a span of 11 bases. CDR3 sequence (DNA): TGTGCCAGCAGCTTAACGTTACGAGGGGATGAGCAGTTCTTC. The encoded protein is CASSLTLRGDEQFF.

The genes are TRBV28 and TRBJ2-7; 9 bases match TRBD2. The germline gives CDR1 MDHEN, CDR2 SYDVKM. Trimming removed 6 bases from V and 3 bases from J; junction bases left unmatched: 6. This CDR3 comprises 14 residues. The CDR3 here is CASRPTSGFYEQYF. The CDR3 DNA is TGTGCCAGCAGACCGACTAGCGGCTTCTACGAGCAGTACTTC.

The chain joins TRBV28 to TRBJ1-2; TRBD1 aligns across 9 bases. Per the germline V gene, CDR1 is MDHEN and CDR2 is SYDVKM. The CDR3 has 14 amino acids. V was clipped by 4 bases and J by 2 bases; unmatched bases: 2. DNA of the CDR3: TGTGCCAGCAGTTGGACAGGGGAAAACTATGGCTACACCTTC. Protein: CASSWTGENYGYTF.

CDR3 bases: TGTGCCAGCAGTTTATATCTGGGTTGGAACACTGAAGCTTTCTTT. This sequence encodes CASSLYLGWNTEAFF. J is TRBJ1-1 and V is TRBV28; D remains ambiguous. The CDR3 spans 15 residues. Trimming removed 1 base from V and 1 base from J, with 10 bases in between. Germline V lookup: CDR1 MDHEN, CDR2 SYDVKM.

This rearrangement joins TRBV19 to TRBJ1-6; D may be TRBD1 (6 bases). The CDR3 runs to 15 residues. Germline V CDR1 and CDR2: LNHDA, SQIVND (reference sequence). V shed 5 bases and J shed 5 bases, with 13 bases lying between them. The CDR3 spells CASSYRTEDNSPLHF. CDR3 nucleotide sequence: TGTGCCAGTAGTTATCGGACAGAAGATAATTCACCCCTCCACTTT.

V usage is TRBV2 and J usage is TRBJ2-1, with 9 bases lining up with TRBD2. The junction had 8 bases not matched to a gene; V was cut back by 8 bases and J by 9 bases. This CDR3 has 13 amino acids. From germline, CDR1 is SNHLY and CDR2 FYNNEI. CDR3 in amino acids: CASGVAGDGEQFF. In DNA form, the CDR3 reads TGTGCCAGCGGGGTAGCGGGAGATGGTGAGCAGTTCTTC.

This chain uses TRBV28 with TRBJ2-5; D is uncertain. The CDR3 loop spans 12 amino acids. Per germline, CDR1 MDHEN and CDR2 SYDVKM. Trimming took off 6 bases at V and 0 bases at J, with 5 bases between the two ends. CDR3 residues: CASSQNQETQYF. The CDR3 coding sequence is TGTGCCAGCAGCCAGAACCAAGAGACCCAGTACTTC.

The J gene is TRBJ1-6, the V gene TRBV30, with D tentatively TRBD1 (5 bases). Per the germline V gene, CDR1 is GTSNPN and CDR2 is SVGIG (reference sequence). V lost 2 bases and J 8 bases, leaving 7 bases between the germline ends. CDR3 length: 12 residues. The CDR3 spells CAWSLGDSPLHF. The CDR3 DNA follows: TGTGCCTGGAGTTTAGGGGATTCACCCCTCCACTTT. Complete variable domain (other parts from reference TRBV30 and TRBJ1-6): SQTIHQWPATLVQPVGSPLSLECTVEGTSNPNLYWYRQAAGRGLQLLFYSVGIGQISSEVPQNLSASRPQDRQFILSSKKLLLSDSGFYLCAWSLGDSPLHFGNGTRLTVT.

The CDR3 DNA is TGTGCCACCAGCAGAGATGTACGAACATCTACCGGGGAGCTGTTTTTT. This sequence encodes CATSRDVRTSTGELFF. The chain joins TRBV15 to TRBJ2-2, with unresolved D. This CDR3 spans 16 amino acids. Germline V gene lookup returns CDR1 LNHNV and CDR2 YYDKDF (reference sequence). Deletions cut 0 bases from V and 5 bases from J, with 13 bases between.

The V and J genes are TRBV5-1 and TRBJ1-4, with D perhaps matching TRBD1 (6 bases). Germline CDR1 and CDR2: SGHRS and YFSETQ. Trimming took off 5 bases at V and 2 bases at J, with 16 bases between the two ends. The CDR3 length is 16 residues. The CDR3 bases are TGCGCCAGCAGTCATGGACAGTGGGGGACTAATGAAAAACTGTTTTTT. Translating it yields CASSHGQWGTNEKLFF. Filled out from reference TRBV5-1 and TRBJ1-4, the complete variable domain reads KAGVTQTPRYLIKTRGQQVTLSCSPISGHRSVSWYQQTPGQGLQFLFEYFSETQRNKGNFPGRFSGRQFSNSRSEMNVSTLELGDSALYLCASSHGQWGTNEKLFFGSGTQLSVL.